The 29 T cell receptor beta chains below come from one sample, sequenced in a study of a mutant IDH1 vaccine in newly diagnosed glioma. Time point reported: week 5, during vaccination. Vaccinated patients received 300 ug of mutant IDH1 20-mer peptide per dose, with topical imiquimod. These TCRs are of unknown antigen specificity. TCRdb's copy holds only in-frame clones and misses some; the assay was immunoSEQ multiplex PCR. The sample holds just under 80,000 clones, 90% to 95% seen once. Here the sequenced sample was PBMCs, taken from a glioma patient whose treatment included an IDH1 peptide vaccine. The receptors here all came from a woman aged 45 to 65 with glioma.

A remark on this clone: At one of its ends the junction is not consistent with the germline gene, which may arise from a read error. J is TRBJ2-1 and V is TRBV7-7, with TRBD1 matching 8 bases. The germline V gene encodes CDR1 SSHAT and CDR2 FNYEAQ (reference sequence). This CDR3 spans 13 amino acids. CDR3 in amino acids: CASSLDRGNEQFF. In DNA form, the CDR3 reads TGTGCTAGCAGCTTAGACAGGGGTAATGAGCAGTTCTTC.

This chain uses TRBV28 with TRBJ1-4, with D maybe TRBD1 (6 bases). Germline V gene lookup returns CDR1 MDHEN and CDR2 SYDVKM. V lost 4 bases and J lost 7, with 13 bases in between. The CDR3 is made up of 14 amino acids. CDR3 DNA: TGTGCCAGCAGTTCAGGGGAGCTCGGTGAAAAACTGTTTTTT. It is translated as CASSSGELGEKLFF.

The chain joins TRBV30 to TRBJ2-1, with a possible D match to TRBD2 (7 bases). Per the germline V gene, CDR1 is GTSNPN and CDR2 is SVGIG (reference sequence). CDR3 length equals 14 residues. Trimming shortened V by 3 bases and J by 8 bases, and 17 bases separated the two germline ends. The CDR3 sequence: CAWRLGGGEDEQFF. CDR3 bases: TGTGCCTGGAGACTAGGCGGGGGCGAGGATGAGCAGTTCTTC.

V usage is TRBV10-3 and J usage is TRBJ1-5; D call uncertain. Per the germline V gene, CDR1 is ENHRY and CDR2 is SYGVKD. The ends were cut back, 2 bases at V and 2 bases at J, with 7 bases in the middle. The CDR3 sequence is 14 residues long. This CDR3 reads CAISEGFRNQPQHF. CDR3 nucleotide sequence: TGTGCCATCAGTGAGGGGTTTCGCAATCAGCCCCAGCATTTT.

Points on this clone: Additional DNA sequences in this sample encode the identical CDR3. The chain couples TRBV18 to TRBJ2-1, with TRBD1 as a possible D gene (6 bases). CDR1 and CDR2 (germline): KGHSH, LQKENI. V dropped 5 bases and J dropped 6 bases, with 17 bases sitting between them. This CDR3 has 15 residues. This chain's CDR3 is CASSAAGTRGNEQFF. For the CDR3, the DNA is TGTGCCAGCTCAGCAGCCGGGACCAGGGGCAATGAGCAGTTCTTC.

The chain employs TRBV13 and TRBJ2-7; a possible D gene is TRBD1 (6 bases). The CDR3 totals 14 residues. CDR1 PRHDT and CDR2 FYEKMQ come from the germline V gene (reference sequence). Trimming left V 3 bases short and J 3 bases short, with 12 bases between. The chain's CDR3 is CASSFGDTYYEQYF. The CDR3 DNA reads as TGTGCCAGCAGCTTCGGGGACACCTACTACGAGCAGTACTTC.

As DNA, the CDR3 is TGTGCCAGCAGCCCCCGACAGGAGCACATCTACAATGAGCAGTTCTTC. Translating gives CASSPRQEHIYNEQFF. The rearrangement uses TRBV7-9 and TRBJ2-1; TRBD1 might be the D (6 bases). Trimming took 5 bases from V and 3 from J, leaving 17 bases between them. Per germline, CDR1 SEHNR and CDR2 FQNEAQ (reference sequence). This CDR3 contains 16 residues.

CDR3 bases: TGTGCCACCAGCAGAACGAACACCGGGGAGCTGTTTTTT. It specifies CATSRTNTGELFF. The chain employs TRBV15 and TRBJ2-2; D remains ambiguous. V dropped 2 bases and J dropped 0 bases, with 1 base sitting between them. The CDR3 loop spans 13 amino acids. In germline, CDR1 is LNHNV, CDR2 YYDKDF (reference sequence).

The genes are TRBV18 and TRBJ1-4, with 7 nucleotides matching TRBD1. The CDR3 is made up of 14 amino acids. The germline gives CDR1 KGHSH, CDR2 LQKENI. V was clipped by 4 bases and J by 5 bases; unmatched bases: 4. The CDR3 protein is CASSRGQENEKLFF. The CDR3 region has the DNA TGTGCCAGCTCACGAGGACAGGAGAATGAAAAACTGTTTTTT.

The chain uses TRBV11-2 and TRBJ2-1, with 9 bases that match TRBD1. The CDR3 has 16 residues. CDR1 and CDR2 (germline): SGHAT, FQNNGV. Unmatched junction bases numbered 8, after V lost 5 bases and J lost 3 bases. CDR3 DNA: TGTGCCAGCAGCACCAGGACAGGGGCCCTCTACAATGAGCAGTTCTTC. The encoded protein is CASSTRTGALYNEQFF.

J is TRBJ1-1 and V is TRBV5-1; possible D gene TRBD1, 5 bases. CDR3 size: 14 residues. Germline V gene lookup returns CDR1 SGHRS and CDR2 YFSETQ. Trimming shortened V by 4 bases and J by 3 bases, and 13 bases separated the two germline ends. The CDR3 loop reads CASSPAAQDTEAFF. The CDR3 nucleotides are TGCGCCAGCAGCCCGGCTGCACAGGACACTGAAGCTTTCTTT. Drawing the rest from reference TRBV5-1 and TRBJ1-1, the complete variable domain is KAGVTQTPRYLIKTRGQQVTLSCSPISGHRSVSWYQQTPGQGLQFLFEYFSETQRNKGNFPGRFSGRQFSNSRSEMNVSTLELGDSALYLCASSPAAQDTEAFFGQGTRLTVV.

This clone occurred once. This rearrangement joins TRBV11-2 to TRBJ2-7; 7 nucleotides align to TRBD1. Trimming removed 0 bases from V and 3 bases from J; junction bases left unmatched: 2. CDR3 length equals 14 residues. Germline V CDR1 and CDR2: SGHAT, FQNNGV. The CDR3: CASSLEGGIYEQYF. In DNA form, the CDR3 reads TGTGCCAGCAGCTTAGAAGGGGGCATCTACGAGCAGTACTTC.

The chain carries TRBV18 and TRBJ1-1; possibly TRBD1 for D (6 bases). V lost 3 bases and J lost 9, with 14 bases in between. Germline values: CDR1 KGHSH, CDR2 LQKENI. The CDR3 spans 13 residues. This CDR3 reads CASSPRTEVKAFF. CDR3 in DNA: TGTGCCAGCTCACCCCGGACAGAGGTTAAAGCTTTCTTT.

The chain carries TRBV9 and TRBJ2-2; TRBD2 matches 8 bases. The trim removed 2 bases at V and 3 bases at J, leaving 3 bases unmatched. Germline V gene sequence: CDR1 SGDLS, CDR2 YYNGEE. The CDR3 runs 15 residues. DNA for the CDR3: TGTGCCAGCAGCGTGAGCGGGAGCGACACCGGGGAGCTGTTTTTT. Translating it yields CASSVSGSDTGELFF.

This clone has just a few counts. The chain combines TRBV13 with TRBJ2-1; no firm D call. Germline values: CDR1 PRHDT, CDR2 FYEKMQ (reference sequence). V was trimmed by 0 bases and J by 9 bases, leaving 12 bases between them. The CDR3 spans 14 residues. The CDR3 spells CASSLGFRWGEQFF. The CDR3, as DNA: TGTGCCAGCAGCTTAGGCTTCCGGTGGGGTGAGCAGTTCTTC.

In its sample, this clone was seen once. V gene TRBV4-2 combines with J gene TRBJ2-2; TRBD2 matches 8 bases. Germline V CDR1 and CDR2: LGHNA, YNFKEQ. The CDR3 has 17 amino acids. V was pared by 2 bases and J by 8 bases, with 13 bases of the junction left unmatched. This CDR3 reads CASSQRSREAGRGELFF. For the CDR3, the DNA is TGTGCCAGCAGCCAAAGGTCGCGGGAGGCCGGGAGGGGGGAGCTGTTTTTT.

The genes are TRBV6-5 and TRBJ2-1; D assignment may be TRBD1 or TRBD2 (6 bases each). Trimming removed 6 bases at V and 6 bases at J, with 18 bases between. The CDR3 runs to 15 residues. CDR1 MNHEY and CDR2 SVGAGI come from the germline V gene. The CDR3 protein is CASSQGGSGRNEQFF. DNA for the CDR3: TGTGCCAGCAGCCAAGGGGGGAGTGGTCGCAATGAGCAGTTCTTC.

The chain employs TRBV30 and TRBJ1-3; possible D gene TRBD1, 5 bases. V lost 2 bases and J 0 bases, leaving 11 bases between the germline ends. The CDR3 spans 15 residues. Looked up from germline, CDR1 is GTSNPN and CDR2 is SVGIG (reference sequence). The CDR3 nucleotides are TGTGCCTGGAGTTACTCCGGGGGCTCTGGAAACACCATATATTTT. Protein: CAWSYSGGSGNTIYF. Complete variable domain (other parts from reference TRBV30 and TRBJ1-3): SQTIHQWPATLVQPVGSPLSLECTVEGTSNPNLYWYRQAAGRGLQLLFYSVGIGQISSEVPQNLSASRPQDRQFILSSKKLLLSDSGFYLCAWSYSGGSGNTIYFGEGSWLTVV.

The chain combines TRBV5-1 with TRBJ2-7; 11 nucleotides line up with TRBD2. Germline-derived CDR1 and CDR2 are SGHRS and YFSETQ. Trimming removed 5 bases from V and 0 bases from J; junction bases left unmatched: 4. This CDR3 contains 15 residues. CDR3 nucleotides: TGCGCCAGCAGAGTGGGACTAGCGGACTCCTACGAGCAGTACTTC. As protein: CASRVGLADSYEQYF.

This sequence joins TRBV2 and TRBJ1-2; D is possibly TRBD1 (6 bases). CDR1 SNHLY and CDR2 FYNNEI come from the germline V gene. The CDR3 totals 13 residues. V lost 3 bases to trimming and J lost 3 bases, with 8 bases between them. The CDR3 loop is CASSDRGYYGYTF. Written as DNA, the CDR3 is TGTGCCAGCAGTGACAGGGGTTACTATGGCTACACCTTC.

The chain couples TRBV2 to TRBJ1-2; no clear D. With 4 bases removed from V and 6 bases from J, the gap between germline ends came to 15 bases. The CDR3 totals 14 residues. Germline CDR1 reads SNHLY; CDR2 reads FYNNEI. CDR3 sequence: CASSGIWARDGYTF. CDR3 in DNA: TGTGCCAGCAGTGGTATCTGGGCCCGGGATGGCTACACCTTC.

The chain combines TRBV30 with TRBJ2-7; no reliable D call. The germline V gene encodes CDR1 GTSNPN and CDR2 SVGIG (reference sequence). Trimming pared 0 bases from V and 2 bases from J, leaving 11 bases between. The CDR3 consists of 14 residues. The CDR3, as DNA: TGTGCCTGGAGTGTACGGCTTTCCGCCTACGAGCAGTACTTC. It yields the protein CAWSVRLSAYEQYF.

The rearrangement links TRBV28 to TRBJ1-5, with unresolved D. Deletions cut 3 bases from V and 3 bases from J, with 3 bases between. CDR1 is MDHEN, CDR2 SYDVKM, per germline. The CDR3 contains 12 residues. This chain's CDR3 is CASSFLNQPQHF. The CDR3 DNA sequence: TGTGCCAGCAGTTTCCTCAATCAGCCCCAGCATTTT.

The chain carries TRBV27 and TRBJ2-5, with 7 bases fitting TRBD1. Judging by the DNA end, TRBJ2-7 fits better; the J call may be wrong. Germline assignment: CDR1 MNHEY and CDR2 SMNVEV (reference sequence). The CDR3 runs 14 residues. The CDR3: CASKRTRGGNEQYF. As DNA, the CDR3 is TGTGCCAGCAAGAGGACTCGAGGGGGCAACGAGCAGTACTTC.

This clone was counted a single time. The chain has TRBV6-5 and TRBJ2-1; D is perhaps TRBD1 or TRBD2 (5 bases each). Trimming cost V 4 bases and J 12 bases, with 13 bases left between them. CDR1 is MNHEY, CDR2 SVGAGI, per germline. CDR3 length equals 12 residues. The CDR3 sequence: CASSFPGRGQFF. As DNA, the CDR3 is TGTGCCAGCAGTTTCCCAGGGAGAGGGCAGTTCTTC.

This clone was recorded a few times. This chain connects TRBV6-1 to TRBJ1-1; no clear D. This CDR3 has 11 amino acids. Deletions cut 8 bases from V and 3 bases from J, with 7 bases between. Germline values: CDR1 MNHNS, CDR2 SASEGT. Here the CDR3 DNA reads TGTGCCAGCGGCTACGACACTGAAGCTTTCTTT. The encoded protein is CASGYDTEAFF.

This chain links TRBV28 with TRBJ2-3; tentative D call: TRBD1 (5 bases). The germline CDR1 and CDR2 sequences are MDHEN and SYDVKM. CDR3 length: 15 amino acids. V was shortened by 2 bases and J by 1 base, with 10 bases between the two germline ends. CDR3 region: CASSLGQGRTDTQYF. DNA of the CDR3: TGTGCCAGCAGTTTAGGGCAGGGCCGCACAGATACGCAGTATTTT.

The chain combines TRBV18 with TRBJ2-1; a possible D gene is TRBD2 (6 bases). CDR3 length: 13 amino acids. Germline V gives CDR1 KGHSH, CDR2 LQKENI. The V end lost 6 bases, the J end lost 9 bases, and 15 bases lay between the germline ends. The CDR3 region is CASSRAGGGEQFF. Here the CDR3 DNA reads TGTGCCAGCTCCCGAGCCGGGGGAGGTGAGCAGTTCTTC.

This chain connects TRBV18 to TRBJ1-5; D is undetermined. CDR3 length equals 13 residues. The germline V and J ends were trimmed by 2 bases and 3 bases, with 5 bases remaining between them. In germline, CDR1 is KGHSH, CDR2 LQKENI. CDR3 loop: CASSPGNNQPQHF. The CDR3 bases are TGTGCCAGCTCACCAGGGAACAATCAGCCCCAGCATTTT.